This T cell receptor (beta chain) was profiled in a study of blood T cell repertoires in COVID-19. Looking at the study overall: Material from acute and convalescent COVID-19 was sourced from the United States, Italy and Spain. T cells, B-cell-depleted T cells, or PBMCs provided the cDNA or gDNA that served as material.

How the authors handled the data: Nucleated cell counts were estimated from reference gene primer amplification. Sequencing used immunoSEQ multiplex PCR; TCRdb keeps in-frame clones, though not all of them. D and trimming were read from the DNA, whereas the V and J calls and clone size are those reported in that table. The repertoire holds about 110,000 clones, with 84% as singletons. There are 14 residues in the CDR3. V lost 7 bases, J lost 5 bases, and 8 bases stayed unmatched. Germline values: CDR1 SEHNR, CDR2 FQNEAQ (reference sequence). This TCR derives from a human donor in a cohort sampled during active COVID-19. The gene calls are TRBV7-9 and TRBJ2-7; 10 nucleotides align to TRBD2. Sequenced: peripheral blood. The CDR3 region has the DNA TGTGCCAGCAAACCACTAGCGGGAACCCACGAGCAGTACTTC. It specifies CASKPLAGTHEQYF.